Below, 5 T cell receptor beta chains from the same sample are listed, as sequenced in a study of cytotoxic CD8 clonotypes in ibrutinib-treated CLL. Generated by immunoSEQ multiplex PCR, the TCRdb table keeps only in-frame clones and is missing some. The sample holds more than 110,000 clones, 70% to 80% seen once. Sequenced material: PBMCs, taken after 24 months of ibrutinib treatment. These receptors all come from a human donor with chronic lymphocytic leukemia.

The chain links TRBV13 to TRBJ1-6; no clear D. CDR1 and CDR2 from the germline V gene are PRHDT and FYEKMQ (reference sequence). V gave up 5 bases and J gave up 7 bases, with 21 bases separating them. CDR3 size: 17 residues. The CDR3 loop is CASSGVGAALGNSPLHF. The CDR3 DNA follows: TGTGCCAGCAGCGGGGTGGGCGCGGCACTTGGGAATTCACCCCTCCACTTT.

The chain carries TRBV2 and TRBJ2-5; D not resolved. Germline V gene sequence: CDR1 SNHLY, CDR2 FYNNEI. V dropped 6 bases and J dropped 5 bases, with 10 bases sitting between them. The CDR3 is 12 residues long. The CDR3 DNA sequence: TGTGCCAGCAGGCTAGTGGGGGAGACCCAGTACTTC. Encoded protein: CASRLVGETQYF.

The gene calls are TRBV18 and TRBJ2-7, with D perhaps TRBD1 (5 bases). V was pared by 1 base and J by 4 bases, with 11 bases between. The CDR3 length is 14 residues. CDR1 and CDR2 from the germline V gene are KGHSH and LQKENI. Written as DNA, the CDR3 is TGTGCCAGCTCACCACGGCAGGGCGCATACGAGCAGTACTTC. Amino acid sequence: CASSPRQGAYEQYF.

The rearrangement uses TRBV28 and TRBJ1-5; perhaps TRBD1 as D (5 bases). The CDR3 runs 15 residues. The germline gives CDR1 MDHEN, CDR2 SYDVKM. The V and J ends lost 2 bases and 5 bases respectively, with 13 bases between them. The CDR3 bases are TGTGCCAGCAGTTTAGTTCAGGGTGTGGATCAGCCCCAGCATTTT. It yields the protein CASSLVQGVDQPQHF.

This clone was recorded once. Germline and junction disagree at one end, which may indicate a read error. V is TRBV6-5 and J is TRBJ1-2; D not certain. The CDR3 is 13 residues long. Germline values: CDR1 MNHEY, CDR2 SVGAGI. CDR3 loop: CASSRDTAAFFHF. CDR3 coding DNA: TGTGCCAGCAGCCGCGACACGGCGGCCTTTTTCCACTTC.